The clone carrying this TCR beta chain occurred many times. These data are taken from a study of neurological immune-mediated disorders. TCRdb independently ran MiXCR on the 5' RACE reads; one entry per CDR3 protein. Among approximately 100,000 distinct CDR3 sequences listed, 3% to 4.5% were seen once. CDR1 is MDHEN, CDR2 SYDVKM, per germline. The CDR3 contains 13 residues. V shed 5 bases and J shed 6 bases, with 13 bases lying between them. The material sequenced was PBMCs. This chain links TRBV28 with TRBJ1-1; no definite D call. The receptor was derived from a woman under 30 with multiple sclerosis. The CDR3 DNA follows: TGTGCCAGCAGTCCGGTGGAGGTCGCTGAAGCTTTCTTT. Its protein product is CASSPVEVAEAFF.